This TCR beta chain is from a study of CD8 T cells in Susac syndrome. This clonotype occurred once. As yet, its antigen is unknown. Points from the study as a whole: The study conceded that its TCR sequencing and HLA analysis involved relatively few individuals.

Both CD4+ and CD8+ T cells were negatively isolated, and TEMRA cells underwent FACS enrichment. V was clipped by 2 bases and J by 5 bases; unmatched bases: 6. This CDR3 has 16 amino acids. Per germline, CDR1 SGHAT and CDR2 FQNNGV. cDNA came from approximately 0.5 to 1 ug RNA primed by random hexamers. It was immunoSEQ multiplex PCR that amplified TCR beta CDR3 across 54 Vbeta and 13 Jbeta. TCRdb re-called the immunoSEQ multiplex PCR reads with MiXCR, one entry per CDR3 protein. The repertoire consists of 250,000 to 350,000 distinct CDR3 sequences, with 92% occurring once and the leading ten covering about 0.07%.

The receptor's source is a human donor with multiple sclerosis. The sequencing sample was made of CD4+ T cells from PBMCs. The chain employs TRBV11-2 and TRBJ2-2; 9 bases are shared with TRBD2. The CDR3 DNA follows: TGTGCCAGCAGCTTATTTGGCGGGGGGGTTACCGGGGAGCTGTTTTTT. Its protein is CASSLFGGGVTGELFF.